The text below deals with one TCR beta chain. At least ten counts were recorded for this clonotype. The antigen it recognizes is unknown. There are no base qualities to consult, and no much larger clone falls within one base. From the second PCR step on, the TCR alpha and beta chain libraries were amplified in separate reactions. CMV status of each donor was established by measuring IFNgamma production from CD4+ T cells after fresh PBMCs were stimulated overnight with CMV viral lysate. Miltenyi beads were used first to positively select CD4 T cells, and CD8 T cells were then positively selected from the CD4-negative fraction. Cells stained for CD3, CD4, CD8, CD45RA, CD27 and a live/dead dye were sorted on a BD Aria II into four subsets by CD45RA and CD27. Effector memory cells were sorted as CD45RA-CD27-, whereas EMRA cells were sorted as CD45RA+CD27-. Blood came from a few healthy volunteers, each fractionated into CD4 and CD8 T cells and then into four differentiation subsets. Around 130 ml of peripheral blood was drawn per donor, and PBMC were isolated by Ficoll-Paque PLUS density-gradient centrifugation. Sorted cells were lysed in RLT buffer, after which RNA was extracted using a Qiagen RNeasy kit and stored at -80 degrees C.

The data belong to a study of naive and memory T cell subsets (dated by TCRdb to about 2017). Study-level background: An open-source, UMI-based TCR alpha and beta sequencing pipeline was applied to sorted naive and memory peripheral blood T cell subsets. RNA was DNase-treated and reverse transcribed with TCR constant-region primers, mostly using SuperScript III. IgG serology results and the functional CMV T cell responses were in complete agreement.

Broad study findings and their caveats: Gini index rose and Shannon and inverse Simpson diversity fell from naive through CM, EM and EMRA in both CD4 and CD8 cells. A clonotype was defined as a single alpha or beta chain sequence rather than as a paired alpha/beta receptor. TCR abundance followed a power law whose exponent differed between naive and memory subsets but was consistent across the three individuals. The repertoire findings for the naive and memory subsets could not be validated against a ground truth because none was available. Once error correction was done, more than 95% of naive TCR sequences showed up just once, which made the naive abundance distributions much steeper than those of the memory subsets. RNA-based TCR counts may be influenced by expression changes linked to T cell activation and differentiation.

Receptors were amplified or captured by UMI-ligation and nested PCR. The beta constant-region primer consisted of an equimolar mixture of two oligonucleotides that together covered TRBC1 and TRBC2. A single-stranded oligonucleotide carrying the SP2 primer and a 12-nucleotide UMI was ligated to the 3' end of the cDNA by T4 RNA ligase 1. Four rounds of PCR, combining the SP2 primer with nested alpha and beta constant-region primers, were used to amplify the ligated cDNA. Incubation of the ligation reaction was carried out at 16 degrees C for about 20-25 hours. PCR2 was usually performed as a SYBR Green qPCR and halted at a preset threshold so that over-amplification would not occur. Apart from the first purification, every purification step used Agencourt AMPure XP magnetic beads. Libraries were quantified by Qubit and checked on a TapeStation, with a main peak expected near 650 bp. Pooled libraries were sequenced on an Illumina MiSeq using v2 2x251 paired-end kits, and typically roughly 0.85-2.1 million reads were obtained per sample. Each sample library was pooled at 4 nM, and about 5-8% PhiX was included to improve cluster recognition. The study's processing was this. V and J genes were assigned to Demultiplexor-processed FASTQ reads by Decombinator through tag matching, with a single base-pair mismatch being allowed. UMIs were used by Collapsinator to correct both sequencing errors and frequency errors arising from PCR heterogeneity. CDR3Translator translated TCRs and extracted CDR3s from the conserved cysteine to the FGXG phenylalanine, flagging non-productive sequences. Repertoires were subsampled to equal numbers of UMI-defined TCRs before Gini, Shannon entropy and inverse Simpson indices were calculated. Power-law fits to clonotype abundance distributions were performed by maximum likelihood within the linear range. Similar UMI counts, unique TCR numbers and clonal distributions were obtained with the pipeline and with MIGEC on one naive CD8 sample. A set of several thousand CMV-associated CDR3 sequences, compiled from VDJdb and a published dataset, was used to search the repertoires. In-frame beta chains were kept once TCRdb had trimmed the public reads at Q25 with fastp and called clones with MiXCR. Rows matching on CDR3 protein sequence are summarized as one entry with the most common DNA and genes. The authors' filters were not applied to this entry. A total of around 40,000 distinct CDR3 sequences appear in this sample, more than 10% of them only once. Of the sample, more than 20% is held by the ten largest clones.

Specimen: effector memory CD4+ T cells from blood. The meaning of the sample's cell subset or site label: effector memory, CD45RA- CD27-. This receptor was taken from a human donor in good health.

The sequence in DNA is TGTGCCAGCAGCTTCCAAGAGGGGTCGAACACCGGGGAGCTGTTTTTT. Its coded protein is CASSFQEGSNTGELFF. The rearrangement joined TRBV5-5 to TRBJ2-2, with a tentative D call of TRBD1 or TRBD2, each matching 5 bases. The CDR1 and CDR2 encoded by the germline V gene (reference sequence) are SGHKS and YYEKEE. Its CDR3 holds 16 amino acids, cysteine through phenylalanine. Of the read, only the CDR3 DNA is kept; its 48 bases are in frame from base 1. V and J lose 2 bases and 0 bases, and a span of 11 bases separates them.